This TCR beta chain emerged from a study of blood T cells in healthy people across ages. Through a sample-barcoded 5' primer and a J-beta primer mix, a second PCR was run for roughly 7 to 11 cycles. TCRdb reanalysed the 5' RACE reads using MiXCR and keeps one entry per CDR3 protein. The sample comprises about 1.4 million distinct CDR3 sequences, 59% of which are singletons, and over 6.5% rests with the top ten. Concerning this clonotype: Its antigen is as yet unknown.

The study's findings and limits: Whereas aged donors had fewer naive CD4+ cells, long-lived donors had more of them and higher diversity.

The CDR3 covers 17 residues. V was cut by 4 bases and J by 1 base, with 19 bases left in between. Germline loops: CDR1 MDHEN, CDR2 SYDVKM. Sequenced: blood. The J gene is TRBJ1-2, the V gene TRBV28; weak D call: TRBD1 (6 bases). The source of this sequence is a man aged 18-30 years in good health. As DNA, the CDR3 is TGTGCCAGCAGTTGGCTTGGGGGGGCGCTTAGTAACTATGGCTACACCTTC. Translating gives CASSWLGGALSNYGYTF.